These 2 T cell receptor beta chains share one sample of origin, sequenced in a study of cytomegalovirus exposure and HLA in healthy donors. Vbeta (60) and Jbeta (13) primers were used in the PCR. Produced via immunoSEQ multiplex PCR; TCRdb's table is partial and in-frame only. Of about 130,000 clones listed, 72% were seen once; the top ten hold over 4%. The specimen sequenced was PBMCs. Receptor source: a middle-aged man in good health and CMV-seropositive.

The J gene is TRBJ1-1, the V gene TRBV5-1; TRBD1 matches 8 bases. The CDR3 length is 14 residues. Germline CDR1 is SGHRS and CDR2 is YFSETQ. After removal of 3 bases from V and 4 bases from J, the junction contained 5 bases not matched to a gene. The CDR3 region is CASSYTTGVTEAFF. CDR3 in DNA: TGCGCCAGCAGCTACACGACAGGGGTCACTGAAGCTTTCTTT.

This chain joins TRBV4-1 and TRBJ1-3, with D possibly being TRBD1 (5 bases). Germline CDR1 is MGHRA and CDR2 is YSYEKL. V was pared by 1 base and J by 0 bases, with 13 bases between. The CDR3 runs 17 residues. CDR3 amino acids: CASSQVRLRDSGNTIYF. For the CDR3, the DNA is TGCGCCAGCAGCCAAGTTCGTCTCAGGGACTCTGGAAACACCATATATTTT.